The 3 T cell receptor beta chains below come from one sample, sequenced in a study of blood T cell repertoires in COVID-19. Clones were sequenced by immunoSEQ multiplex PCR, and TCRdb holds only the in-frame ones, with some missing. The repertoire holds over 300,000 clones, with 87% as singletons. Sequenced material: PBMCs or T cells enriched from blood (not recorded which). The source of these receptors is a woman aged 25 to 39 who had recovered from COVID-19.

This clone was detected only a few times. The gene calls are TRBV5-1 and TRBJ1-6; no clear D gene. This CDR3 is 16 amino acids long. Trimming took off 4 bases at V and 8 bases at J, with 19 bases between the two ends. Germline CDR1 and CDR2: SGHRS and YFSETQ. The CDR3 nucleotides are TGCGCCAGCAGCCGAGAACTTCGGGGTCCGGATTCACCCCTCCACTTT. Its translation is CASSRELRGPDSPLHF. The full variable domain, in which reference TRBV5-1 and TRBJ1-6 provide the parts outside the CDR3, is KAGVTQTPRYLIKTRGQQVTLSCSPISGHRSVSWYQQTPGQGLQFLFEYFSETQRNKGNFPGRFSGRQFSNSRSEMNVSTLELGDSALYLCASSRELRGPDSPLHFGNGTRLTVT.

The genes are TRBV11-2 and TRBJ2-7; 9 bases agree with TRBD1. V lost 5 bases to trimming and J lost 6 bases; unmatched junction nucleotides: 5. Per the germline V gene, CDR1 is SGHAT and CDR2 is FQNNGV. The CDR3 consists of 13 residues. The DNA of the CDR3 is TGTGCCAGCAGCGCGACAGGGGGAATCGAGCAGTACTTC. Translated, it gives CASSATGGIEQYF.

This chain uses TRBV18 with TRBJ2-7, with 9 bases aligning to TRBD1. This CDR3 contains 15 residues. With V trimmed by 4 bases and J by 5 bases, 9 bases remained unmatched. The germline gives CDR1 KGHSH, CDR2 LQKENI. The DNA for the CDR3 is TGTGCCAGCTCACAACTTCCGGGACAGGGTGACGAGCAGTACTTC. Translation: CASSQLPGQGDEQYF.